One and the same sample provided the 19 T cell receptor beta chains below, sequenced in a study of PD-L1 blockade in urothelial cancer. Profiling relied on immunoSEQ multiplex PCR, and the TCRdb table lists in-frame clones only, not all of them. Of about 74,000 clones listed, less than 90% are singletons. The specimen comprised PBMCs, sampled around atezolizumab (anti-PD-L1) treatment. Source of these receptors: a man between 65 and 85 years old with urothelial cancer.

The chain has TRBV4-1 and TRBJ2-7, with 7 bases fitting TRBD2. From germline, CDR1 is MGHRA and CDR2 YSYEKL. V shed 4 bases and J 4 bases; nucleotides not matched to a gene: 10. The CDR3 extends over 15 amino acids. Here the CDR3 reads CASSPLGGVKYEQYF. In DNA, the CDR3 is TGCGCCAGCAGCCCTTTGGGAGGGGTGAAATACGAGCAGTACTTC.

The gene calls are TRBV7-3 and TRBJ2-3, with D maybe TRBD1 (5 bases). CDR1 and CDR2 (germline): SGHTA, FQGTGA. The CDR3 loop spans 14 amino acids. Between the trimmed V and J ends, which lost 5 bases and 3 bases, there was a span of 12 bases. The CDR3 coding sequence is TGTGCCAGCAGCCTCCTTGGGGCGACAGATACGCAGTATTTT. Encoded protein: CASSLLGATDTQYF.

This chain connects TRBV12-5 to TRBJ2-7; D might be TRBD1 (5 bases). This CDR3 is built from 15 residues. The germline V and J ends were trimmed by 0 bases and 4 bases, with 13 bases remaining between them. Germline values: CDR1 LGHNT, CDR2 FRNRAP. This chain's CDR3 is CASGLVAGPKYEQYF. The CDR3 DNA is TGTGCTAGTGGTTTGGTGGCAGGGCCCAAATACGAGCAGTACTTC.

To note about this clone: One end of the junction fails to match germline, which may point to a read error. The CDR3 coding sequence is TGTGCCGGCAGTTTATTCGACAGATACGAGCAGTACTTC. Translation gives CAGSLFDRYEQYF. The chain employs TRBV27 and TRBJ2-7; possible D gene TRBD1, 5 bases. The germline V gene encodes CDR1 MNHEY and CDR2 SMNVEV (reference sequence). The CDR3 is made up of 13 amino acids.

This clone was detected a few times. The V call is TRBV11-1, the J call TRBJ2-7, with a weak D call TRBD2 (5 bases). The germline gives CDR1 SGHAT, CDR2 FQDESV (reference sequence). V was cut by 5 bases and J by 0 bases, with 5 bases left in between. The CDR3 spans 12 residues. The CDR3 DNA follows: TGTGCCAGCAGCGGGAGCTCCTACGAGCAGTACTTC. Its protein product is CASSGSSYEQYF.

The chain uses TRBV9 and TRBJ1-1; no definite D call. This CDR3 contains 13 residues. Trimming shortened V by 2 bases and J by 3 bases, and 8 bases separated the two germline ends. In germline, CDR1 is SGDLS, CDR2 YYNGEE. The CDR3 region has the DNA TGTGCCAGCAGCGTCGGGGTAGACACTGAAGCTTTCTTT. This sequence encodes CASSVGVDTEAFF.

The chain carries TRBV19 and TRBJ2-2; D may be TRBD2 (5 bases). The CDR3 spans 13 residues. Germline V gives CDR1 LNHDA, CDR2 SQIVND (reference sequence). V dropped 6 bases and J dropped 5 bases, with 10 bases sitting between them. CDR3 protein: CASRRAGTGELFF. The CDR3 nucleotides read TGTGCCAGTAGGAGGGCCGGGACCGGGGAGCTGTTTTTT.

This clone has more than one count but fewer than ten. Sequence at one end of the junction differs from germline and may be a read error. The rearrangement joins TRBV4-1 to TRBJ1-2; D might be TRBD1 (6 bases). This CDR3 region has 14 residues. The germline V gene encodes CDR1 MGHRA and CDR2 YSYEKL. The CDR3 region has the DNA TGCGCCAGCACCCAAGAACAGGGCCTGGGGGGCTACACCTTC. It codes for CASTQEQGLGGYTF.

The CDR3 is CASSQSGFTDTQYF. For the CDR3, the DNA is TGTGCCAGTAGCCAAAGCGGATTCACAGATACGCAGTATTTT. The chain couples TRBV19 to TRBJ2-3; D may be TRBD2 (5 bases). The CDR3 totals 14 residues. With 6 bases removed from V and 2 bases from J, the gap between germline ends came to 12 bases. Germline-derived CDR1 and CDR2 are LNHDA and SQIVND (reference sequence).

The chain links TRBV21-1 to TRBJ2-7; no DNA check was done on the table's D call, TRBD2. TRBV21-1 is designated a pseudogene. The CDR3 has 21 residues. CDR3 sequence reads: CASSNMAGPGTSGVISYEQYF. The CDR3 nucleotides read TGTGCCAGCAGCAACATGGCCGGTCCCGGGACTAGCGGAGTGATCTCCTACGAGCAGTACTTC.

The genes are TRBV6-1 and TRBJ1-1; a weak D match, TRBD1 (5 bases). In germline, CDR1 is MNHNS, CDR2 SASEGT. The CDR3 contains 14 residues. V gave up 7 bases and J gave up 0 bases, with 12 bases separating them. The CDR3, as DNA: TGTGCCAGCACTTATGGGGCCATGAACACTGAAGCTTTCTTT. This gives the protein CASTYGAMNTEAFF.

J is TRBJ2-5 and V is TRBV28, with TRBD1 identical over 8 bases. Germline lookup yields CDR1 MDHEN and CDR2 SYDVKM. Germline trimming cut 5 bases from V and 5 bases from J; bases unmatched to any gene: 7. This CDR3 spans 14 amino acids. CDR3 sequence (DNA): TGTGCCAGCAGTCGCCAGGGGGCTGGGGAGACCCAGTACTTC. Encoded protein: CASSRQGAGETQYF.

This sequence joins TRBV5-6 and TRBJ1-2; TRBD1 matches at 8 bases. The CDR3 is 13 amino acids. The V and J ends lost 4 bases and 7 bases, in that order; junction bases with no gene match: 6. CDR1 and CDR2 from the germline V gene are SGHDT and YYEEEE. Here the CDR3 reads CASSMTGVTGYTF. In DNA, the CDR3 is TGTGCCAGCAGCATGACAGGGGTCACTGGCTACACCTTC.

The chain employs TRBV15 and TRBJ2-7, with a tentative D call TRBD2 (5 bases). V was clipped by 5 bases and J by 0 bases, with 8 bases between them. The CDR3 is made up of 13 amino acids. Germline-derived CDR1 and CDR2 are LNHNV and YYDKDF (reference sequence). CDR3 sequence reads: CATSPGSSYEQYF. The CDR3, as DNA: TGTGCCACCAGCCCGGGAAGCTCCTACGAGCAGTACTTC.

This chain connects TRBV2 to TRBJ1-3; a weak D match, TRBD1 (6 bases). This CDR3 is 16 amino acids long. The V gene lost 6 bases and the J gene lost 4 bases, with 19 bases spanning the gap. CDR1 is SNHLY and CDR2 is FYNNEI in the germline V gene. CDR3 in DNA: TGTGCCAGCAGGTTACGGGCGGGGGGCGACGGAAACACCATATATTTT. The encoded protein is CASRLRAGGDGNTIYF.

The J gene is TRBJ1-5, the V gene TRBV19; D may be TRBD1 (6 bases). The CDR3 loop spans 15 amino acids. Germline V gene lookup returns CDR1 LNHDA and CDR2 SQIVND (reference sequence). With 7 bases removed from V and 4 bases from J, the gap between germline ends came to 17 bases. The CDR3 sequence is CASTHRGSRNQPQHF. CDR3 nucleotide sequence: TGTGCCAGTACCCATAGGGGGAGCCGAAATCAGCCCCAGCATTTT.

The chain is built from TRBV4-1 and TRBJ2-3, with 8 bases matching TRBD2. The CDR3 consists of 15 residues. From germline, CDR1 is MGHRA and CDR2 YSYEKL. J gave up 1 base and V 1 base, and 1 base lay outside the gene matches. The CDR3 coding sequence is TGCGCCAGCAGCCAAGCAGCGGGAGGCACAGATACGCAGTATTTT. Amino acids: CASSQAAGGTDTQYF.

In DNA form, the CDR3 reads TGCGCCAGCAGCATCACCGGGCCGCCAACTAGAGAGCAGTACTTC. Translated: CASSITGPPTREQYF. This chain connects TRBV5-1 to TRBJ2-7, with a possible D match to TRBD2 (5 bases). Trimming took off 4 bases at V and 7 bases at J, with 21 bases between the two ends. The CDR3 sequence is 15 residues long. Germline lookup yields CDR1 SGHRS and CDR2 YFSETQ.

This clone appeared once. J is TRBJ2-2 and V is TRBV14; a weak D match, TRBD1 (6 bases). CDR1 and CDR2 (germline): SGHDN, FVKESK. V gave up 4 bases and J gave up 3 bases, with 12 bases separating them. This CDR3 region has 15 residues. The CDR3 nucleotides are TGTGCCAGCAGCCCCCAGGGGTCGTACACCGGGGAGCTGTTTTTT. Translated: CASSPQGSYTGELFF.